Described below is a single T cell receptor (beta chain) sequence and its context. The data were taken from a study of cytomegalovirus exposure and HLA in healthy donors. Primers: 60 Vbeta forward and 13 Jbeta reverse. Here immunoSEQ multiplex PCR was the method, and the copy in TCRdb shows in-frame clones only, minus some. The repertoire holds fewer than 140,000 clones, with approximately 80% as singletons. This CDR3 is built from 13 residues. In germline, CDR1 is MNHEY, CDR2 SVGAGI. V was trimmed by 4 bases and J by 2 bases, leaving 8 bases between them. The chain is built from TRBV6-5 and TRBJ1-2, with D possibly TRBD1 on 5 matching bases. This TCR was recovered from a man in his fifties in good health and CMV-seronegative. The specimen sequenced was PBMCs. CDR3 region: CASSLDRNYGYTF. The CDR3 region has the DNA TGTGCCAGCAGTTTAGACAGAAACTATGGCTACACCTTC.